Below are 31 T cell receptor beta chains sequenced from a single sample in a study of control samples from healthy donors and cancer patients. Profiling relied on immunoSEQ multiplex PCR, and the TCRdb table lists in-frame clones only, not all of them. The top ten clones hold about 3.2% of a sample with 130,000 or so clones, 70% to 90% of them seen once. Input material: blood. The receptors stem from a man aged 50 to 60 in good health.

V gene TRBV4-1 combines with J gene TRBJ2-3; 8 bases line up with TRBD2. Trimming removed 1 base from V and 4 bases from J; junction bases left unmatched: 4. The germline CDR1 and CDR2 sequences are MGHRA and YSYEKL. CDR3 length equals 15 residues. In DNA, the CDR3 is TGCGCCAGCAGCCAAGCGGGAGGGGGTCCAGATACGCAGTATTTT. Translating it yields CASSQAGGGPDTQYF.

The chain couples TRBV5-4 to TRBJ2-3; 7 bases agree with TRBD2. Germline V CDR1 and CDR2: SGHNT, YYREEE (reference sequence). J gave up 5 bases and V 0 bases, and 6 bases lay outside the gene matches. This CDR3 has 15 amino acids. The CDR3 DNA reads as TGTGCCAGCAGCTTGGACGGGACTACGGAAGATACGCAGTATTTT. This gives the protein CASSLDGTTEDTQYF.

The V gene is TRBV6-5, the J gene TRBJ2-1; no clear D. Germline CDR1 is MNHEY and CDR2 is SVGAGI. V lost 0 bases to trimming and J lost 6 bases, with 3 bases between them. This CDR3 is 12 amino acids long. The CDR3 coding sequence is TGTGCCAGCAGTTACTCGACCAATGAGCAGTTCTTC. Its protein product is CASSYSTNEQFF.

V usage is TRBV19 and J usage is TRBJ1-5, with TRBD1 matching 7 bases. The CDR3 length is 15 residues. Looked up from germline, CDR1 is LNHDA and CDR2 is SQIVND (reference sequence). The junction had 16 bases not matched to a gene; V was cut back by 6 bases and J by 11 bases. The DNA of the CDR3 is TGTGCCAGTAGCTTATACTCAGGGGGTCCCCAGGCCCAGCATTTT. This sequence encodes CASSLYSGGPQAQHF.

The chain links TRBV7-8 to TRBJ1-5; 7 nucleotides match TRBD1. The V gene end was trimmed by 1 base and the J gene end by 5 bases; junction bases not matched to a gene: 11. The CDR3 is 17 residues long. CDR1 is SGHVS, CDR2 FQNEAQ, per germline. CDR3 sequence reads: CASSLEGGGLLDQPQHF. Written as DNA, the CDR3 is TGTGCCAGCAGCTTAGAAGGAGGGGGCCTTTTAGATCAGCCCCAGCATTTT. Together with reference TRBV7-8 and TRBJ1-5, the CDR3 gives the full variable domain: GAGVSQSPRYKVAKRGQDVALRCDPISGHVSLFWYQQALGQGPEFLTYFQNEAQLDKSGLPSDRFFAERPEGSVSTLKIQRTQQEDSAVYLCASSLEGGGLLDQPQHFGDGTRLSIL.

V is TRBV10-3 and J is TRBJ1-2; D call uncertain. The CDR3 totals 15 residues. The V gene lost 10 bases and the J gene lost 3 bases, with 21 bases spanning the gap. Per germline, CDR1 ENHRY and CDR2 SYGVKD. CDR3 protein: CASDPGRAIDYGYTF. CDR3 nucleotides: TGTGCCAGCGACCCTGGGCGGGCGATTGACTATGGCTACACCTTC.

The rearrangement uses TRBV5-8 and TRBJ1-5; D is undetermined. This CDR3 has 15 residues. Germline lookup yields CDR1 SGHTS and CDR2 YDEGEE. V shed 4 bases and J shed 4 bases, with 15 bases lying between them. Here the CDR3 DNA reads TGTGCCAGCAGCCCCGGTCCGGGGTTTAATCAGCCCCAGCATTTT. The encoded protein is CASSPGPGFNQPQHF. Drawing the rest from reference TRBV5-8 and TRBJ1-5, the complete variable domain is EAGVTQSPTHLIKTRGQQATLRCSPISGHTSVYWYQQALGLGLQFLLWYDEGEERNRGNFPPRFSGRQFPNYSSELNVNALELEDSALYLCASSPGPGFNQPQHFGDGTRLSIL.

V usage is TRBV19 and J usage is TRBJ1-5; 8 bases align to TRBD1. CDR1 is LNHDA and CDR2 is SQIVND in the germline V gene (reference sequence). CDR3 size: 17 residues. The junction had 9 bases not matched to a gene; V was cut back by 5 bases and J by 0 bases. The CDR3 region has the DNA TGTGCCAGTAGTGCTCCCGGGGGACAGGTTAGCAATCAGCCCCAGCATTTT. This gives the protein CASSAPGGQVSNQPQHF.

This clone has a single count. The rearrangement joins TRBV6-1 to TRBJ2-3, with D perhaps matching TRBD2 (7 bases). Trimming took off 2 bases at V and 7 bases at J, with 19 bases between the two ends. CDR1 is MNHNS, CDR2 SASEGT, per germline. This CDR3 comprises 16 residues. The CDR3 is CASSEFLGGGPYTQYF. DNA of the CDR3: TGTGCCAGCAGTGAATTTCTGGGGGGGGGCCCTTATACGCAGTATTTT.

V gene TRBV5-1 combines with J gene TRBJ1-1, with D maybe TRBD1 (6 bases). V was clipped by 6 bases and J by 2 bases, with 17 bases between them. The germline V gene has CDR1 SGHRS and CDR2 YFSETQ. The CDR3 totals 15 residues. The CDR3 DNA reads TGCGCCAGCACCGATCCGGGGACAAAAAACACTGAAGCTTTCTTT. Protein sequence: CASTDPGTKNTEAFF.

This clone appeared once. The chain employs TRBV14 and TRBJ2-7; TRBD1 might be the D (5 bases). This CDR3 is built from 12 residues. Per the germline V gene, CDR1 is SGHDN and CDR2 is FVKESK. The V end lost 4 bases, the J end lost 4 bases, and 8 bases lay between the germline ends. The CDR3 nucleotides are TGTGCCAGCAGCCGGGGCCAGTACGAGCAGTACTTC. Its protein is CASSRGQYEQYF. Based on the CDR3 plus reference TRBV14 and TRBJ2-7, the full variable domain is EAGVTQFPSHSVIEKGQTVTLRCDPISGHDNLYWYRRVMGKEIKFLLHFVKESKQDESGMPNNRFLAERTGGTYSTLKVQPAELEDSGVYFCASSRGQYEQYFGPGTRLTVT.

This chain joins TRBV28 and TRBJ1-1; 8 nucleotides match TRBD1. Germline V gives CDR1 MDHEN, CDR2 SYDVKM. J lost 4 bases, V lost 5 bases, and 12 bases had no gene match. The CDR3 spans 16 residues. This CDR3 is CASSPRTGRRGTEAFF. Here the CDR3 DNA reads TGTGCCAGCAGTCCACGGACAGGGCGGCGCGGCACTGAAGCTTTCTTT. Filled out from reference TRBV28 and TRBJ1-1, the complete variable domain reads DVKVTQSSRYLVKRTGEKVFLECVQDMDHENMFWYRQDPGLGLRLIYFSYDVKMKEKGDIPEGYSVSREKKERFSLILESASTNQTSMYLCASSPRTGRRGTEAFFGQGTRLTVV.

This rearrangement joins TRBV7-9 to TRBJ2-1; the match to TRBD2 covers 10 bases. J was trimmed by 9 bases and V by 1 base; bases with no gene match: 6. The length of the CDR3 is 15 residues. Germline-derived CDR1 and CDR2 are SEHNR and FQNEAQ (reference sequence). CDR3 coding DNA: TGTGCCAGCAGCTTAGGGATAGCGGGGGGCACTGAGCAGTTCTTC. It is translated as CASSLGIAGGTEQFF. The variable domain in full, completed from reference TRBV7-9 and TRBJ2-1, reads DTGVSQNPRHKITKRGQNVTFRCDPISEHNRLYWYRQTLGQGPEFLTYFQNEAQLEKSRLLSDRFSAERPKGSFSTLEIQRTEQGDSAMYLCASSLGIAGGTEQFFGPGTRLTVL.

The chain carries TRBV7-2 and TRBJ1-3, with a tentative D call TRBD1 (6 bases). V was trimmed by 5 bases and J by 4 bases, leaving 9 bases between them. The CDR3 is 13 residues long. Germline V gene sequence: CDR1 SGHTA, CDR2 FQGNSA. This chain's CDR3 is CASSPRGGNTIYF. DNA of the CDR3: TGTGCCAGCAGCCCAAGGGGGGGAAACACCATATATTTT.

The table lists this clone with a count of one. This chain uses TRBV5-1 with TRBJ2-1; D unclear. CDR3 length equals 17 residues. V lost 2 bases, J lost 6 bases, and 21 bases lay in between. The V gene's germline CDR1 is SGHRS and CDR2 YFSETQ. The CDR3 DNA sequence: TGCGCCAGCAGCTTTTTTTCAGGACGGCGAAATTCCAATGAGCAGTTCTTC. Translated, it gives CASSFFSGRRNSNEQFF.

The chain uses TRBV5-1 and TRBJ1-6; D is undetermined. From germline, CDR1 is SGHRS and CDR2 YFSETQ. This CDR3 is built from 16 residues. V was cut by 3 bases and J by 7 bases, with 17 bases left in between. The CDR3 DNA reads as TGCGCCAGCAGCTCGGACCGGGCCCAATCGAATTCACCCCTCCACTTT. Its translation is CASSSDRAQSNSPLHF. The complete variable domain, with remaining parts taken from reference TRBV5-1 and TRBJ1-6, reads KAGVTQTPRYLIKTRGQQVTLSCSPISGHRSVSWYQQTPGQGLQFLFEYFSETQRNKGNFPGRFSGRQFSNSRSEMNVSTLELGDSALYLCASSSDRAQSNSPLHFGNGTRLTVT.

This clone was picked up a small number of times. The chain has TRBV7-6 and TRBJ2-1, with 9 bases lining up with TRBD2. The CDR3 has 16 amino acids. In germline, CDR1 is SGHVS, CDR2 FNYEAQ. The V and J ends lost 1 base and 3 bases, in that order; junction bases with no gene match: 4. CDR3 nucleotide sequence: TGTGCCAGCAGCTTAGTTGCGGGGGGGGGCTACAATGAGCAGTTCTTC. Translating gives CASSLVAGGGYNEQFF. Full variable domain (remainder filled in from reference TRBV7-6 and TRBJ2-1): GAGVSQSPRYKVTKRGQDVALRCDPISGHVSLYWYRQALGQGPEFLTYFNYEAQQDKSGLPNDRFSAERPEGSISTLTIQRTEQRDSAMYRCASSLVAGGGYNEQFFGPGTRLTVL.

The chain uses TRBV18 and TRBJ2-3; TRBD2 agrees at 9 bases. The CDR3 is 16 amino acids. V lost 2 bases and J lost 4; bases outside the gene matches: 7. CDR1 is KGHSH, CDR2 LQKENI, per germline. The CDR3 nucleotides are TGTGCCAGCTCACCAATAGCGGGGGCGGCCCCAGATACGCAGTATTTT. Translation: CASSPIAGAAPDTQYF.

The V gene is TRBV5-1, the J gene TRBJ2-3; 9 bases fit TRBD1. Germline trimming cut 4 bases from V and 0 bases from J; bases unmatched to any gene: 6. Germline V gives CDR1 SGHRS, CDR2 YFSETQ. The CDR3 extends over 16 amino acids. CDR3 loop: CASSAGDRESTDTQYF. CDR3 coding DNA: TGCGCCAGCAGCGCGGGGGACAGGGAGAGCACAGATACGCAGTATTTT.

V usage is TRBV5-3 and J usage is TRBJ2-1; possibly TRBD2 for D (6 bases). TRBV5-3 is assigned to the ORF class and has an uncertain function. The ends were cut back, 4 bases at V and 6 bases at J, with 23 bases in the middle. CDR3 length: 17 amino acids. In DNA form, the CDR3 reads TGTGCCAGAAGCAATACGCACCCGGGACTGCCTCTCAATGAGCAGTTCTTC. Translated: CARSNTHPGLPLNEQFF.

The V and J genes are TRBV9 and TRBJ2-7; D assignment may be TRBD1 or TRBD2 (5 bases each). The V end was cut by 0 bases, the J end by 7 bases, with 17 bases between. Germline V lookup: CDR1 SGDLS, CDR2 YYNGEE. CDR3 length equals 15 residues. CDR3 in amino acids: CASSVDQGGSGEQYF. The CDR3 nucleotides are TGTGCCAGCAGCGTAGATCAGGGTGGTTCGGGGGAGCAGTACTTC.

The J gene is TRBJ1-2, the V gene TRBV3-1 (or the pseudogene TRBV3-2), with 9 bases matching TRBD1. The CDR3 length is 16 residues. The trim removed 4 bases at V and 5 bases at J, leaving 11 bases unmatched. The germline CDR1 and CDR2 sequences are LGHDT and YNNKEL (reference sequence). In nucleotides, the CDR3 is TGTGCCAGCAGCCTGGGACAGGGACGCAACAATTATGGCTACACCTTC. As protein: CASSLGQGRNNYGYTF.

CDR3 in DNA: TGTGCCAGCAGTTGGCCACTAGGGAATTCACCCCTCCACTTT. It translates to CASSWPLGNSPLHF. The rearrangement joins TRBV25-1 to TRBJ1-6; D not certain. Germline V gene data show CDR1 as MGHDK and CDR2 as SYGVNS. This CDR3 spans 14 amino acids. Trimming shortened V by 5 bases and J by 7 bases, and 12 bases separated the two germline ends.

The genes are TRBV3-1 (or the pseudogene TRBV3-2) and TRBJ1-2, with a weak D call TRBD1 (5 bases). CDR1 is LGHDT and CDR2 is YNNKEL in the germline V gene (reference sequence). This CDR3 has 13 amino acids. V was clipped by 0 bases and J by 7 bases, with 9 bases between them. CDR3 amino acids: CASSQEGRGGYTF. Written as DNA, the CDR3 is TGTGCCAGCAGCCAAGAGGGACGAGGTGGCTACACCTTC.

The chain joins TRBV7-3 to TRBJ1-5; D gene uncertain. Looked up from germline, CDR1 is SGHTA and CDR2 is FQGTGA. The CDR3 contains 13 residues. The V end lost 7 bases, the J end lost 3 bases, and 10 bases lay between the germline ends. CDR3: CASTKGINQPQHF. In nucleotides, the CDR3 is TGTGCCAGCACTAAGGGAATCAATCAGCCCCAGCATTTT.

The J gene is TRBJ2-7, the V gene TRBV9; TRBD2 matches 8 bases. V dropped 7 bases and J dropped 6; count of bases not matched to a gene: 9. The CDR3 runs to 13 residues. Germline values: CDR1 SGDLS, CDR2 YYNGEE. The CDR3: CASGSGVLSEQYF. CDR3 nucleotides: TGTGCCAGCGGTAGCGGGGTTCTCTCCGAGCAGTACTTC. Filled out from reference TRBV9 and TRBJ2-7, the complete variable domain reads DSGVTQTPKHLITATGQRVTLRCSPRSGDLSVYWYQQSLDQGLQFLIQYYNGEERAKGNILERFSAQQFPDLHSELNLSSLELGDSALYFCASGSGVLSEQYFGPGTRLTVT.

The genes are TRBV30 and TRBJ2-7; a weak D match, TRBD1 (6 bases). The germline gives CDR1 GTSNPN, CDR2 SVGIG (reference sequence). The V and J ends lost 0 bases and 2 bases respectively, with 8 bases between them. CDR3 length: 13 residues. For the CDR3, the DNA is TGTGCCTGGAGTGTAGGGGGTCCCTACGAGCAGTACTTC. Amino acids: CAWSVGGPYEQYF.

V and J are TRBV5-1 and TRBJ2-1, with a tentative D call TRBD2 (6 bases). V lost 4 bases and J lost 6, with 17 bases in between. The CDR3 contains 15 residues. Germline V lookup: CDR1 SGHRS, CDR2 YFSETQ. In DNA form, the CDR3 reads TGCGCCAGCAGCACCGGGACTCTTGTGTTCAATGAGCAGTTCTTC. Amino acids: CASSTGTLVFNEQFF.

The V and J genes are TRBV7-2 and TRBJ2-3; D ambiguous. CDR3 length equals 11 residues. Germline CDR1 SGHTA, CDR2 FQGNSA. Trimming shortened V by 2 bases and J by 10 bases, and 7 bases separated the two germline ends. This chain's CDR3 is CASSLNEAQYF. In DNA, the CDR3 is TGTGCCAGCAGCTTAAACGAGGCGCAGTATTTT. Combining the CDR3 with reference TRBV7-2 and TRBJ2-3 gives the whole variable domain GAGVSQSPSNKVTEKGKDVELRCDPISGHTALYWYRQSLGQGLEFLIYFQGNSAPDKSGLPSDRFSAERTGGSVSTLTIQRTQQEDSAVYLCASSLNEAQYFGPGTRLTVL.

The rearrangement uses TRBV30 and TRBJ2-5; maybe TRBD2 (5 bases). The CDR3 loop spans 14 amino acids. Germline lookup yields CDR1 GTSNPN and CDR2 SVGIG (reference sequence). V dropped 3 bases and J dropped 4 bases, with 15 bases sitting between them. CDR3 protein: CAWSVVAGGETQYF. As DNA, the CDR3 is TGTGCCTGGAGCGTGGTGGCAGGAGGAGAGACCCAGTACTTC. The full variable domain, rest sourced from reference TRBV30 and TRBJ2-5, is SQTIHQWPATLVQPVGSPLSLECTVEGTSNPNLYWYRQAAGRGLQLLFYSVGIGQISSEVPQNLSASRPQDRQFILSSKKLLLSDSGFYLCAWSVVAGGETQYFGPGTRLLVL.

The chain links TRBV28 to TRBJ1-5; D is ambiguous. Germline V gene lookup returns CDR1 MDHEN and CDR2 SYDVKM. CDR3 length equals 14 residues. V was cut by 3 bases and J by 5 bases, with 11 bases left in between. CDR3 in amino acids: CASSFAGQDQPQHF. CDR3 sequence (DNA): TGTGCCAGCAGTTTCGCTGGGCAAGATCAGCCCCAGCATTTT.